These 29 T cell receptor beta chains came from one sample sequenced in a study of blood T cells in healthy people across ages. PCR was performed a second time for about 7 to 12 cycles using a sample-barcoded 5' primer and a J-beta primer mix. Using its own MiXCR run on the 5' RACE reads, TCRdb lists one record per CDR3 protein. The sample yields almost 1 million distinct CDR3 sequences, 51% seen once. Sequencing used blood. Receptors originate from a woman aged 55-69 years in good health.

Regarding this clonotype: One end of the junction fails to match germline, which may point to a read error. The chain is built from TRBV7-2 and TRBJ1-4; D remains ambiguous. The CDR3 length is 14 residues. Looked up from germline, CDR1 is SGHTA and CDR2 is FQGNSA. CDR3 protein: CANSQFRGNEKLFF. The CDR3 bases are TGTGCCAACAGCCAATTTCGAGGGAATGAAAAACTGTTTTTT.

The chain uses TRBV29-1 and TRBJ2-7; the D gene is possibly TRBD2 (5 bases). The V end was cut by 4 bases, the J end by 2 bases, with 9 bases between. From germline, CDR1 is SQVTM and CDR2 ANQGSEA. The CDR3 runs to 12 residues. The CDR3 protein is CSVARAAYEQYF. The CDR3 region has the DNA TGCAGCGTTGCGCGGGCAGCCTACGAGCAGTACTTC.

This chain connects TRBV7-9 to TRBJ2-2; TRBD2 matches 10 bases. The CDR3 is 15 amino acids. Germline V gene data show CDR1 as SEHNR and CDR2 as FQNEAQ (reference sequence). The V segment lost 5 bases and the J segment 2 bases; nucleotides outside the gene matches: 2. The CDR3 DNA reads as TGTGCCAGCAGCGGACTAGCGGTAAACACCGGGGAGCTGTTTTTT. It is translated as CASSGLAVNTGELFF.

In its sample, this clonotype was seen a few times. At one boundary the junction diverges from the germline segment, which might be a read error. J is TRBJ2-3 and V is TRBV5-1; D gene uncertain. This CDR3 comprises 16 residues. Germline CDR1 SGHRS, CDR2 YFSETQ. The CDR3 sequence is CASSLETTGPTDTQYF. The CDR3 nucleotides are TGTGCCAGCAGCCTGGAGACAACCGGACCCACAGATACGCAGTATTTT.

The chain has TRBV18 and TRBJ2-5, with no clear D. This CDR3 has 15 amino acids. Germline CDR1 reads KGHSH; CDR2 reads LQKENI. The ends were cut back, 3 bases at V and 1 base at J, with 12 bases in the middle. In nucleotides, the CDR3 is TGTGCCAGCTCACCTTTGGCGCAGAGCCAAGAGACCCAGTACTTC. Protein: CASSPLAQSQETQYF.

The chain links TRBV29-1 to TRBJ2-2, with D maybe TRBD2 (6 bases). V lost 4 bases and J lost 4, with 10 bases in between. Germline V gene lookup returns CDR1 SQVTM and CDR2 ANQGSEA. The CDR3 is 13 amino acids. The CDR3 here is CSVVRGFTGELFF. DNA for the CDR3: TGCAGCGTTGTTCGGGGGTTCACCGGGGAGCTGTTTTTT.

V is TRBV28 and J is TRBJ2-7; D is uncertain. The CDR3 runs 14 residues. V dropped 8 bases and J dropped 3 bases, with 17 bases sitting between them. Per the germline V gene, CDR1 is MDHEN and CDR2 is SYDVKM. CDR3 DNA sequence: TGTGCCAGCTCCTGGGAAGTTCCATTCTACGAGCAGTACTTC. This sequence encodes CASSWEVPFYEQYF.

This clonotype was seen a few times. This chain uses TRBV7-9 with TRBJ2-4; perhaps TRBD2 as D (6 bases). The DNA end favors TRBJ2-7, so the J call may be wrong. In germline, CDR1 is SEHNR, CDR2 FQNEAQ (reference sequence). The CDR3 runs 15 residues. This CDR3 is CASSLGWGLTVEQYF. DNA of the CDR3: TGTGCCAGCAGCCTGGGATGGGGACTGACAGTCGAGCAGTACTTC.

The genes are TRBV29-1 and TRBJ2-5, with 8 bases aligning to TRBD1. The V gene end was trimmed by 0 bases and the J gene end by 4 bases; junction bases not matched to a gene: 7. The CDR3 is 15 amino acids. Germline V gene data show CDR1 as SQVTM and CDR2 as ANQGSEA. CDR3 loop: CSVEDWTGTRETQYF. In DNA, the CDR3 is TGCAGCGTTGAAGACTGGACAGGGACTCGAGAGACCCAGTACTTC.

CDR3 DNA sequence: TGTGCCAGCAGCTTAAAGGGTGCAACTAATGAAAAACTGTTTTTT. Its translation: CASSLKGATNEKLFF. The chain is built from TRBV11-1 and TRBJ1-4; no clear D. Germline CDR1 SGHAT, CDR2 FQDESV (reference sequence). This CDR3 spans 15 amino acids. V lost 2 bases and J 0 bases, leaving 7 bases between the germline ends.

This CDR3 is CSARVKGGSFGEQYF. The CDR3 bases are TGCAGTGCTAGAGTTAAGGGCGGGAGTTTTGGCGAGCAGTACTTC. The chain is built from TRBV20-1 and TRBJ2-4, with 7 bases that match TRBD2. The DNA end lines up better with TRBJ2-7; the J call may be wrong. Germline V lookup: CDR1 DFQATT, CDR2 SNEGSKA (reference sequence). The CDR3 sequence is 15 residues long.

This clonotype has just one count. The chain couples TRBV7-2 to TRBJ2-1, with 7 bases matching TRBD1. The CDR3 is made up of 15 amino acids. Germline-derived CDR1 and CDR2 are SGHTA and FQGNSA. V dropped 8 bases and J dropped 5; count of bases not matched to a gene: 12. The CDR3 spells CASAQGQLGNNEQFF. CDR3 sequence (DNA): TGTGCCAGCGCCCAGGGACAGCTTGGCAACAATGAGCAGTTCTTC.

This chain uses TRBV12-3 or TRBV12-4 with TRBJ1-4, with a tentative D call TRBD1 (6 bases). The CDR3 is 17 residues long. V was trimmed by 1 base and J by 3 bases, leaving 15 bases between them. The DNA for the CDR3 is TGTGCCAGCAGTTTAGGGGGAGGGGGTATGGCTAATGAAAAACTGTTTTTT. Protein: CASSLGGGGMANEKLFF.

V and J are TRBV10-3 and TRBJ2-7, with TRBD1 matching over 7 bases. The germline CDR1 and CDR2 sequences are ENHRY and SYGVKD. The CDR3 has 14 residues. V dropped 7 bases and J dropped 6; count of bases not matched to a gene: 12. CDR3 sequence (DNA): TGTGCCATCAACGACAGGGATCGGGTCCGCGAGCAGTACTTC. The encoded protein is CAINDRDRVREQYF.

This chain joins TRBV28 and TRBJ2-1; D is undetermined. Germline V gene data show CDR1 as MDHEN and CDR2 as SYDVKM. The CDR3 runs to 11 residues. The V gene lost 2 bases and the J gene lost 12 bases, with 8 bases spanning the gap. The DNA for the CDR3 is TGTGCCAGCAGTTTAAATGGCCGGCAGTTCTTC. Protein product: CASSLNGRQFF.

The CDR3 here is CASSVLPGGELFF. The CDR3 DNA sequence: TGTGCCAGCAGCGTACTTCCGGGCGGGGAGCTGTTTTTT. The chain couples TRBV3-1 to TRBJ2-2; D not resolved. Trimming pared 5 bases from V and 7 bases from J, leaving 11 bases between. This CDR3 region has 13 residues. From germline, CDR1 is LGHDT and CDR2 YNNKEL (reference sequence).

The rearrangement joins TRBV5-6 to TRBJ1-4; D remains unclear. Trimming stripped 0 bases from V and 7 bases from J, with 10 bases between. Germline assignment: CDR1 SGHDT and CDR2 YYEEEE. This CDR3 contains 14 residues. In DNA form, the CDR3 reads TGTGCCAGCAGCTTGGGGAGCAGCGGTGAAAAACTGTTTTTT. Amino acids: CASSLGSSGEKLFF. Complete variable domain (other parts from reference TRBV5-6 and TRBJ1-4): DAGVTQSPTHLIKTRGQQVTLRCSPKSGHDTVSWYQQALGQGPQFIFQYYEEEERQRGNFPDRFSGHQFPNYSSELNVNALLLGDSALYLCASSLGSSGEKLFFGSGTQLSVL.

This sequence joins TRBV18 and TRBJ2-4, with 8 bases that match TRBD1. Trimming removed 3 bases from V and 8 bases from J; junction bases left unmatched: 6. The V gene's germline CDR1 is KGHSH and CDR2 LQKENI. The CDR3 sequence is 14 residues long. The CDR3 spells CASSPADRGDIQYF. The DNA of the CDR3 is TGTGCCAGCTCACCCGCTGACAGGGGTGACATTCAGTACTTC.

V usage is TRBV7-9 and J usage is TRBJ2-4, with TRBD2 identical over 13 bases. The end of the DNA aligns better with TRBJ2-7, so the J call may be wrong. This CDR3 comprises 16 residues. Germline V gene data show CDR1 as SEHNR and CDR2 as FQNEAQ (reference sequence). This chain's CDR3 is CASSLTSGRAGYEQYF. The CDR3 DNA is TGTGCCAGCAGCCTCACTAGCGGGAGGGCCGGGTACGAGCAGTACTTC.

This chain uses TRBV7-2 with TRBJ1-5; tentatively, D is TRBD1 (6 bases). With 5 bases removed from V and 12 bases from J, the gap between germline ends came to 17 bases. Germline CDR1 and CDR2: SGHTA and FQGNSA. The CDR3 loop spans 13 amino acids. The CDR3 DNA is TGTGCCAGCAGCACGTACCGGGACATAGGCCAGCATTTT. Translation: CASSTYRDIGQHF. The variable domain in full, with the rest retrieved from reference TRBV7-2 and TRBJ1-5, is GAGVSQSPSNKVTEKGKDVELRCDPISGHTALYWYRQSLGQGLEFLIYFQGNSAPDKSGLPSDRFSAERTGGSVSTLTIQRTQQEDSAVYLCASSTYRDIGQHFGDGTRLSIL.

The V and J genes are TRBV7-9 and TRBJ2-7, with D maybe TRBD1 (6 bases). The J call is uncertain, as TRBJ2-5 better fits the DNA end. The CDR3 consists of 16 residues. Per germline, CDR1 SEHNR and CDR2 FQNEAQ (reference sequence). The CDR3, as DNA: TGTGCCAGCAGCTCCGGAACAGGGCGAACGGAAGAGACCCAGTACTTC. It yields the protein CASSSGTGRTEETQYF.

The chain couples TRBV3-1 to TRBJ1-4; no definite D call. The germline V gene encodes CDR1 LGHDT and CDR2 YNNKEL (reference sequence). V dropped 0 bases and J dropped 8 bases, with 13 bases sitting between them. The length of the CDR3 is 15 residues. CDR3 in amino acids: CASSQDVRREEKLFF. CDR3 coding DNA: TGTGCCAGCAGCCAAGACGTCAGACGCGAGGAAAAACTGTTTTTT.

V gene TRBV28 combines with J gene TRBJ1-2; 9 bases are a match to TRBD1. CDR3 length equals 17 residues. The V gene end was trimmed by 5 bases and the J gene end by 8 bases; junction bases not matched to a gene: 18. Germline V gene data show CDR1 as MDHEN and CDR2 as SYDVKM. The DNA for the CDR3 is TGTGCCAGCAGTGTCCTGACCCGGACAGGGGTGGCTGACGGCTACACCTTC. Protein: CASSVLTRTGVADGYTF.

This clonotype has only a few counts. CDR3 amino acids: CASSWVEQGYTF. CDR3 nucleotides: TGCGCCAGCAGTTGGGTGGAGCAGGGCTACACCTTC. V gene TRBV10-2 combines with J gene TRBJ1-2, with D unresolved. The germline CDR1 and CDR2 sequences are WSHSY and SAAADI. The CDR3 has 12 amino acids. The V and J ends lost 5 bases and 8 bases respectively, with 12 bases between them.

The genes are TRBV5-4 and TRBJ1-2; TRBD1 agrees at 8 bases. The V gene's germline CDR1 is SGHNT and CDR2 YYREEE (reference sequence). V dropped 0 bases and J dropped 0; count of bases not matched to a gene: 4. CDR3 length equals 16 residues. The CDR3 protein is CASSLGQGLSNYGYTF. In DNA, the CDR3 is TGTGCCAGCAGCTTGGGACAGGGGCTCTCTAACTATGGCTACACCTTC.

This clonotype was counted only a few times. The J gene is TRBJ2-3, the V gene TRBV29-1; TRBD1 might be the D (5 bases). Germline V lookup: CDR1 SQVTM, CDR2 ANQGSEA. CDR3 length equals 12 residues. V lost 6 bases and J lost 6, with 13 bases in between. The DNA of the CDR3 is TGCAGCGTCCCCAGGGAAGCGGATACGCAGTATTTT. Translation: CSVPREADTQYF.

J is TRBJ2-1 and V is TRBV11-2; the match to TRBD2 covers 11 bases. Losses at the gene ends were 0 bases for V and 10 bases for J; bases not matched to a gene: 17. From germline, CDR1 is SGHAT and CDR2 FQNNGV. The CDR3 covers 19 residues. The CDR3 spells CASSLDMEGLAATRGEQFF. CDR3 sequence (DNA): TGTGCCAGCAGCTTAGATATGGAGGGACTAGCGGCCACCAGGGGGGAGCAGTTCTTC.

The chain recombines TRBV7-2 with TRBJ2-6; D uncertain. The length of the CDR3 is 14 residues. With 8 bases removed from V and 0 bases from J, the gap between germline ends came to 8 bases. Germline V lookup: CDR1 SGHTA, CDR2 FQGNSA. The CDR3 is CASLPSSGANVLTF. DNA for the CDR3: TGTGCCAGCTTACCCTCCTCTGGGGCCAACGTCCTGACTTTC.

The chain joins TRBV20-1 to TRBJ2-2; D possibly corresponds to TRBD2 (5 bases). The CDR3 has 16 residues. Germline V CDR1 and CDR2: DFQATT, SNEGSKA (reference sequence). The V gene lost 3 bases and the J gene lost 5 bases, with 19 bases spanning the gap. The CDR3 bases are TGCAGTGCTAGGAGTAGAGAGGGTCGCCTAACCGGGGAGCTGTTTTTT. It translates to CSARSREGRLTGELFF.